These T cell receptor beta chains were read from a single sample in a study of OX40 agonist ivuxolimab in advanced cancers. Only in-frame clones appear in the TCRdb table, and some are missing; sequencing was by immunoSEQ multiplex PCR. The profile shows about 70,000 clones, approximately 92% of them singletons. Material: CD4+ or CD8+ T cells sorted from blood, obtained in a trial of the OX40 agonist ivuxolimab. These receptors originate from an adult with an advanced solid tumor such as melanoma, head and neck, liver or kidney cancer. Each CDR3 is given without its conserved first and last residue.

j_call v_call cdr3_aa
TRBJ2-2 TRBV27 ASRSDRDTGELF
TRBJ2-3 TRBV4-3 ASSQDRVPRDTQY
TRBJ1-5 TRBV4-2 ASSPDSSSNQPQH
TRBJ2-3 TRBV4-3 ASSQIAGGSDTQY
TRBJ2-1 TRBV1 TTPPPRDSRHTEQF
TRBJ2-5 TRBV28 ASSKGLAGGRETQY
TRBJ1-5 TRBV7-2 ASSFGGVPPQH
TRBJ2-5 TRBV18 ASKRNRAAETQY
TRBJ2-7 TRBV5-8 ASSRDENYEQY
TRBJ2-3 TRBV7-3 ASSPGSGYTDTQY
TRBJ2-4 TRBV7-2 ASSPRTGLDIQY
TRBJ1-1 TRBV11-3 ASSSILDTEAF
TRBJ2-7 TRBV9 ASSVGGVGGEVFYEQY
TRBJ2-3 TRBV28 ASSLSGATDTQY
TRBJ2-7 TRBV7-9 ASSPLAGDEQY
TRBJ2-7 TRBV11-1 ASSLGAGVREQY
TRBJ1-3 TRBV5-6 ASSRPDLSGNTIY
TRBJ1-4 TRBV29-1 SVLGQNEKLF
TRBJ2-5 TRBV5-4 ASSLASGQRETQY
TRBJ2-7 TRBV5-6 ASSFREGRYEQY
TRBJ2-5 TRBV15 ATSGAPRETQY
TRBJ1-2 TRBV29-1 SVARTGDNYGYT
TRBJ1-4 TRBV5-6 ASSEGQGSNEKLF
TRBJ2-3 TRBV5-6 ATLAMGNTDTQY
TRBJ2-2 TRBV10-2 ASRDMAGAHGELF
TRBJ2-2 TRBV6-1 ASSEMGYGIGELF
TRBJ2-1 TRBV12-5 ASGAGTGMSYNEQF
TRBJ2-1 TRBV7-2 ASRITRGDYNEQF
TRBJ2-3 TRBV11-2 ASSLAGGKIDTQY
TRBJ1-3 TRBV9 ASSASGNTIY
TRBJ1-2 TRBV28 ASGRQEEGYGYT
TRBJ1-2 TRBV18 ASSPDRLDGYT
TRBJ1-4 TRBV5-6 ASSLLGQGGNEKLF
TRBJ2-5 TRBV6-1 ASSGTGDGTQY
TRBJ2-7 TRBV7-9 ASSLSGARSYEQY
TRBJ2-7 TRBV28 ASSLGGRAYEQY
TRBJ2-5 TRBV5-8 ASRGRETQY
TRBJ2-1 TRBV7-3 ASSLRRGDNEQF
TRBJ2-7 TRBV15 ATSWGQGAYEQY
TRBJ2-7 TRBV20-1 STTGGVEQY
TRBJ1-5 TRBV6-6 ASSYTENQPQH